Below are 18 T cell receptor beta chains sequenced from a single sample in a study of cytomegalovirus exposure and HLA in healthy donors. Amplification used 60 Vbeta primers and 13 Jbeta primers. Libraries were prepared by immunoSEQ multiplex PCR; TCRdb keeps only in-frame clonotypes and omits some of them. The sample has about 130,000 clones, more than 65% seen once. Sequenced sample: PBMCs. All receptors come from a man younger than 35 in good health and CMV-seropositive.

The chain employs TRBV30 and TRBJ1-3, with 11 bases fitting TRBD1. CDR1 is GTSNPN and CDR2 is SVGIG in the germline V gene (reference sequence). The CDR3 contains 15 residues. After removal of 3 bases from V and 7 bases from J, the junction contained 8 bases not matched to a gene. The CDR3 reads CAWSEGQGAVNTIYF. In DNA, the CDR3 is TGTGCCTGGAGCGAAGGACAGGGGGCTGTGAACACCATATATTTT.

The CDR3 sequence: CASGTGASGVSGELFF. For the CDR3, the DNA is TGTGCTAGTGGCACCGGAGCCAGCGGAGTGAGTGGGGAGCTGTTTTTT. The rearrangement uses TRBV12-5 and TRBJ2-2; maybe TRBD2 (5 bases). This CDR3 has 16 amino acids. Germline V CDR1 and CDR2: LGHNT, FRNRAP. V was cut by 6 bases and J by 8 bases, with 22 bases left in between. The full variable domain, with the rest looked up from reference TRBV12-5 and TRBJ2-2, is DARVTQTPRHKVTEMGQEVTMRCQPILGHNTVFWYRQTMMQGLELLAYFRNRAPLDDSGMPKDRFSAEMPDATLATLKIQPSEPRDSAVYFCASGTGASGVSGELFFGEGSRLTVL.

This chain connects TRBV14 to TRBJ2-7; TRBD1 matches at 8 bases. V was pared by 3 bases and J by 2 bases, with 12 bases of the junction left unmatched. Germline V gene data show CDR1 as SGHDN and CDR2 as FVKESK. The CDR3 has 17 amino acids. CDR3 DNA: TGTGCCAGCAGCCAGATGGGCCGGGGGACAGGAACCTACGAGCAGTACTTC. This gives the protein CASSQMGRGTGTYEQYF.

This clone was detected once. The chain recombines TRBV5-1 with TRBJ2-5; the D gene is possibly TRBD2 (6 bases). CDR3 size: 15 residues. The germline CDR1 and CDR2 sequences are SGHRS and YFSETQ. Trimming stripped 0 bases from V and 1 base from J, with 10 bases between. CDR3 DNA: TGCGCCAGCAGCTTGGCGGGGGTCTTCCAAGAGACCCAGTACTTC. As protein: CASSLAGVFQETQYF.

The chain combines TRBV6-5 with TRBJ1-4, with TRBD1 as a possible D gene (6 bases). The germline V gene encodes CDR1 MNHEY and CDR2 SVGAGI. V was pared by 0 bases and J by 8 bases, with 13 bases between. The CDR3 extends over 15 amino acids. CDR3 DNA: TGTGCCAGCAGTTACTCGAACAGGGATCACGAAAAACTGTTTTTT. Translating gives CASSYSNRDHEKLFF.

The CDR3 sequence is CASSQSERQQDYTEAFF. The CDR3 coding sequence is TGCGCCAGCAGCCAATCCGAGAGACAGCAAGATTACACTGAAGCTTTCTTT. The gene calls are TRBV4-3 and TRBJ1-1, with D possibly TRBD1 on 5 matching bases. This CDR3 is 17 amino acids long. Germline-derived CDR1 and CDR2 are LGHNA and YSLEER. V was clipped by 2 bases and J by 3 bases, with 19 bases between them.

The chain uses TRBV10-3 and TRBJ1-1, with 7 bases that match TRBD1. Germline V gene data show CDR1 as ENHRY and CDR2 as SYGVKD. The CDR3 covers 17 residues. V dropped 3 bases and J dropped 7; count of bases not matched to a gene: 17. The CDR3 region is CAISDSRDSGSGHEAFF. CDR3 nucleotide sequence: TGTGCCATCAGTGACAGCCGGGACAGCGGTTCCGGCCATGAAGCTTTCTTT.

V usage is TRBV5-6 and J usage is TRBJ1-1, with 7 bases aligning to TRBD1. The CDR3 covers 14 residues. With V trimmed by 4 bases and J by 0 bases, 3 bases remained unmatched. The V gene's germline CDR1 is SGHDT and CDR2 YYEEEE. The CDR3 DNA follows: TGTGCCAGCAGCACAGGGACAGTGAACACTGAAGCTTTCTTT. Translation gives CASSTGTVNTEAFF.

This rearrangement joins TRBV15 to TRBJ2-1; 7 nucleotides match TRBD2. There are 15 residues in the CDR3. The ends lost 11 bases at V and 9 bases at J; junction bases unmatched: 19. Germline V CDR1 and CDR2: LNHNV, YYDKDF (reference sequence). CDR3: CAVPMVTSIEGEQFF. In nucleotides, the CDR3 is TGTGCCGTACCGATGGTGACTAGCATAGAGGGTGAGCAGTTCTTC.

CDR3 coding DNA: TGCGCCAGCAGCCATAGCTGGAGTAACTATGGCTACACCTTC. Its protein product is CASSHSWSNYGYTF. The chain has TRBV4-3 and TRBJ1-2; D unresolved. The CDR3 totals 14 residues. V lost 3 bases to trimming and J lost 1 base, with 9 bases between them. Germline CDR1 is LGHNA and CDR2 is YSLEER.

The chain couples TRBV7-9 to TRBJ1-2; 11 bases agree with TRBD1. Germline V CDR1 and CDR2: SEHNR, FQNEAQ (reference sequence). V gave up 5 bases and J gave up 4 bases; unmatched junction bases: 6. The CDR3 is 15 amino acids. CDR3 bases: TGTGCCAGCAGCCCAGGACAGGGGGCCTTCTATGGCTACACCTTC. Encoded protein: CASSPGQGAFYGYTF.

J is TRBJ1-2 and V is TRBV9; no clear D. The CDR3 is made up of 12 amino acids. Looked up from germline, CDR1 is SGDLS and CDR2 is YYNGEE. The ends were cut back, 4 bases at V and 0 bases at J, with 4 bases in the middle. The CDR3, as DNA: TGTGCCAGCAGCAACACTAACTATGGCTACACCTTC. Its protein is CASSNTNYGYTF.

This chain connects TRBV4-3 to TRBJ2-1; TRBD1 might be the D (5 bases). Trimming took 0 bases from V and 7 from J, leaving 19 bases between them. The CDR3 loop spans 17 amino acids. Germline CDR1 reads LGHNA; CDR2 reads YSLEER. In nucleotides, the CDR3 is TGCGCCAGCAGCCAAGATGGGGCAGGGCTATTAAATAATGAGCAGTTCTTC. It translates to CASSQDGAGLLNNEQFF.

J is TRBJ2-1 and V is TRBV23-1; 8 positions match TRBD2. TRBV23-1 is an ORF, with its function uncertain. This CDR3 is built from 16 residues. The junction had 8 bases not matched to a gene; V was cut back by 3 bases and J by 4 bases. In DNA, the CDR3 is TGCGCCAGCAGTCAGAGGTGGGCTAGCGGGTACAATGAGCAGTTCTTC. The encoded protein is CASSQRWASGYNEQFF.

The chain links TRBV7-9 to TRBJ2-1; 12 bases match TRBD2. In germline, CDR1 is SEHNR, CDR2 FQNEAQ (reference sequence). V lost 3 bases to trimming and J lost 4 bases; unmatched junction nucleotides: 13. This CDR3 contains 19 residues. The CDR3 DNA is TGTGCCAGCAGCTTTGGACTAGCGGGGAATCAAAAAATGTACAATGAGCAGTTCTTC. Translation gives CASSFGLAGNQKMYNEQFF.

The CDR3 sequence: CASSEWQVPNTEAFF. Written as DNA, the CDR3 is TGTGCCAGCAGTGAATGGCAGGTTCCGAACACTGAAGCTTTCTTT. The rearrangement joins TRBV6-1 to TRBJ1-1; D is undetermined. V was cut by 2 bases and J by 1 base, with 11 bases left in between. Germline V CDR1 and CDR2: MNHNS, SASEGT. This CDR3 contains 15 residues.

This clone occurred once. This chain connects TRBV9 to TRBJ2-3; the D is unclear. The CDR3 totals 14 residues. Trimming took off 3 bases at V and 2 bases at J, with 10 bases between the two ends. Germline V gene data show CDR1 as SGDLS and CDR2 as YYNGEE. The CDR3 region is CASSASDSTDTQYF. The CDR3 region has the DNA TGTGCCAGCAGCGCGAGTGATTCCACAGATACGCAGTATTTT.

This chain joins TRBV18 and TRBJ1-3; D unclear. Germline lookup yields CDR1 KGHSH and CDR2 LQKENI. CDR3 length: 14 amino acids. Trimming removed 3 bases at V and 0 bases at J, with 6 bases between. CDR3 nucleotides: TGTGCCAGCTCACCCAGCGACTCTGGAAACACCATATATTTT. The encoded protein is CASSPSDSGNTIYF. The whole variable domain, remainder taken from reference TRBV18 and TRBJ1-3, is NAGVMQNPRHLVRRRGQEARLRCSPMKGHSHVYWYRQLPEEGLKFMVYLQKENIIDESGMPKERFSAEFPKEGPSILRIQQVVRGDSAAYFCASSPSDSGNTIYFGEGSWLTVV.